This T cell receptor beta chain was sequenced during a study of PD-1 blockade in classical Hodgkin lymphoma. The sample's time point: newly diagnosed, previously untreated cHL patient sample. Trimming pared 0 bases from V and 7 bases from J, leaving 6 bases between. This CDR3 contains 12 residues. Germline CDR1 is LGHNA and CDR2 is YNFKEQ. The protocol was immunoSEQ multiplex PCR, while the TCRdb copy is restricted to in-frame clones and leaves out a portion. The table has 15,000 or so clones, 84% seen once. The receptor was derived from a human donor with classical Hodgkin lymphoma. The specimen was peripheral blood mononuclear cells (PBMCs). The gene calls are TRBV4-2 and TRBJ1-1; D gene ambiguous. CDR3 protein: CASSQETFEAFF. The CDR3 region has the DNA TGTGCCAGCAGCCAAGAGACGTTTGAAGCTTTCTTT.